This passage covers 11 T cell receptor beta chains from one sample sequenced in a study of graft-versus-host responses after intestinal transplantation. Assay: immunoSEQ multiplex PCR; the TCRdb copy retains only in-frame clones and omits some. The sample records about 1,800 clones, about nine tenths being singletons. Lymphocytes from graft epithelium and lamina propria were isolated. The specimen was ileum tissue, collected roughly 55 weeks after intestinal transplantation. The source of these receptors is a human patient who received an intestinal transplant, so some T cells may come from the graft donor.

Here the CDR3 DNA reads TGCGCCAGCAGCTTCTTGGGTAGGGCGGGTACAGATACGCAGTATTTT. Translation: CASSFLGRAGTDTQYF. The genes are TRBV5-1 and TRBJ2-3, with D maybe TRBD2 (5 bases). The CDR3 is made up of 16 amino acids. CDR1 and CDR2 (germline): SGHRS, YFSETQ. The germline V and J ends were trimmed by 2 bases and 3 bases, with 16 bases remaining between them.

The rearrangement uses TRBV6-1 and TRBJ2-3, with 11 nucleotides matching TRBD1. The CDR3 is 16 residues long. Germline CDR1 reads MNHNS; CDR2 reads SASEGT. Trimming removed 2 bases from V and 4 bases from J; junction bases left unmatched: 5. CDR3: CASSESPGQGADTQYF. In DNA, the CDR3 is TGTGCCAGCAGTGAATCCCCGGGACAGGGGGCAGATACGCAGTATTTT.

This sequence joins TRBV6-4 and TRBJ2-1; D is perhaps TRBD2 (6 bases). The CDR3 runs to 15 residues. Germline lookup yields CDR1 MRHNA and CDR2 SNTAGT. The ends were cut back, 0 bases at V and 0 bases at J, with 6 bases in the middle. The CDR3 DNA reads as TGTGCCAGCAGTGACTCTAGCGGCTCCTACAATGAGCAGTTCTTC. Its translation is CASSDSSGSYNEQFF.

J is TRBJ1-1 and V is TRBV10-3; D possibly corresponds to TRBD1 (5 bases). Germline CDR1 and CDR2: ENHRY and SYGVKD. This CDR3 comprises 13 residues. V was shortened by 2 bases and J by 1 base, with 5 bases between the two germline ends. DNA for the CDR3: TGTGCCATCAGTGAGGGGGGGAACACTGAAGCTTTCTTT. Encoded protein: CAISEGGNTEAFF.

This sequence joins TRBV25-1 and TRBJ2-5; D unclear. V lost 4 bases to trimming and J lost 2 bases, with 8 bases between them. The CDR3 length is 13 residues. Germline V CDR1 and CDR2: MGHDK, SYGVNS. In nucleotides, the CDR3 is TGTGCCAGCAGTGTGAACTTACAAGAGACCCAGTACTTC. It is translated as CASSVNLQETQYF.

The rearrangement links TRBV6-5 to TRBJ1-4; unclear D gene. Trimming shortened V by 4 bases and J by 7 bases, and 7 bases separated the two germline ends. CDR3 length: 12 amino acids. The germline V gene has CDR1 MNHEY and CDR2 SVGAGI. CDR3 coding DNA: TGTGCCAGCAGTTTCTTGAGTGAAAAACTGTTTTTT. This encodes CASSFLSEKLFF.

CDR3: CASSLTQGASYNEQFF. DNA of the CDR3: TGTGCCAGCAGCTTAACCCAGGGGGCATCTTACAATGAGCAGTTCTTC. This chain uses TRBV7-7 with TRBJ2-1; the match to TRBD1 covers 8 bases. The V gene end was trimmed by 2 bases and the J gene end by 4 bases; junction bases not matched to a gene: 7. Germline-derived CDR1 and CDR2 are SSHAT and FNYEAQ (reference sequence). The CDR3 is 16 residues long.

In its sample, this clone was seen once. This chain joins TRBV11-2 and TRBJ2-5; D gene ambiguous. Looked up from germline, CDR1 is SGHAT and CDR2 is FQNNGV. The CDR3 is 12 residues long. With 4 bases removed from V and 1 base from J, the gap between germline ends came to 4 bases. CDR3 DNA sequence: TGTGCCAGCAGCTGGACCCAAGAGACCCAGTACTTC. Translated, it gives CASSWTQETQYF.

A remark on this clone: One end of the junction is discordant with germline, which a read error may explain. This chain joins TRBV19 and TRBJ1-6; 8 nucleotides align to TRBD1. The CDR3 consists of 18 residues. From germline, CDR1 is LNHDA and CDR2 SQIVND (reference sequence). The CDR3 DNA is TGTGCCAGCAGTAGAGTGGACAGGGAAATGAGGGATAATTCACCCCTCCACTTT. It codes for CASSRVDREMRDNSPLHF.

This chain links TRBV7-2 with TRBJ2-5, with D perhaps being TRBD1 or TRBD2 (7 bases each). Germline loops: CDR1 SGHTA, CDR2 FQGNSA. V was shortened by 6 bases and J by 5 bases, with 13 bases between the two germline ends. The CDR3 sequence is 13 residues long. The CDR3 protein is CASRSQGGETQYF. Here the CDR3 DNA reads TGTGCCAGCAGATCTCAGGGGGGGGAGACCCAGTACTTC.

The chain combines TRBV6-5 with TRBJ2-1, with 9 positions matching TRBD2. The V and J ends lost 7 bases and 6 bases, in that order; junction bases with no gene match: 7. Germline V CDR1 and CDR2: MNHEY, SVGAGI. This CDR3 contains 14 residues. The CDR3 loop is CASKKREDANEQFF. The CDR3 nucleotides read TGTGCCAGCAAAAAGCGGGAGGACGCCAATGAGCAGTTCTTC.